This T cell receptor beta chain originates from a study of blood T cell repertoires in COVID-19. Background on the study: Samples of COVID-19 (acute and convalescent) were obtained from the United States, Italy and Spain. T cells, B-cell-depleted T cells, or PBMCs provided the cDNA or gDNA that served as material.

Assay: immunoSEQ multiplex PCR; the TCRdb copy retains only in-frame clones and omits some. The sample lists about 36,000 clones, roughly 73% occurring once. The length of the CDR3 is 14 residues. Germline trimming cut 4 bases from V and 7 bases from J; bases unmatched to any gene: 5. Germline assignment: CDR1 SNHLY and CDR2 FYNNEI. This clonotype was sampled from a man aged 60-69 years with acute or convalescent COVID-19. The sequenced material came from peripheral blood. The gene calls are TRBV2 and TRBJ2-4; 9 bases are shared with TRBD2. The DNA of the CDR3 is TGTGCCAGCAGTGGGGCTAGCGGGACCAACATTCAGTACTTC. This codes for CASSGASGTNIQYF.